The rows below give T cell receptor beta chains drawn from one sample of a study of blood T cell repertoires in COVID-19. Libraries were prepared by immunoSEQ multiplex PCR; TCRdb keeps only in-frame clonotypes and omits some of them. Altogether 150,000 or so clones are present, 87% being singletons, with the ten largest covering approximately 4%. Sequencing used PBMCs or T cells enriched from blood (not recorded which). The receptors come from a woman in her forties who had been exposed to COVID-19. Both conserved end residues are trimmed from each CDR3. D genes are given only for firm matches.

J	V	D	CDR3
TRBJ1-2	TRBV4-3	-	ASSQVSGGGYT
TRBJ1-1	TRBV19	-	ASSKQGNTEAF
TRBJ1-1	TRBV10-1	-	ASSEMSDSKQAF
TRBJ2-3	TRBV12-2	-	ASRRSYKTGRGDTQY
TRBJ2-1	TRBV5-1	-	ASSYLGGEQF
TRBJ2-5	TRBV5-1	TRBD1	ASSTGQGQETQY
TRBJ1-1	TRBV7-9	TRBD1	ASSLWGQGTPEAF
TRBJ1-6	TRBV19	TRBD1	ASAPGQGGRPLH
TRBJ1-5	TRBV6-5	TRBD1	ASAPGAGGRQPQH
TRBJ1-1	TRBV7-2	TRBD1	ASTHRDRGSEAF
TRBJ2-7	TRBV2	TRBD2	ASVSRGGRADEQY
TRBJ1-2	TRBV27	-	ASRLQGKVDGYT
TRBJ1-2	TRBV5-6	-	ASSALGGAGYGYT
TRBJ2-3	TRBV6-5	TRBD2	ASRTSMTDTQY
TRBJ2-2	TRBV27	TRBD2	ASSQTGTSNTGELF
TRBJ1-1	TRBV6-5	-	ASSPMTGNTEAF
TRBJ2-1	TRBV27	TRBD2	ASSLGLAGEAVEF
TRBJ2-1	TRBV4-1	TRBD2	ASSQDTRLAAYNEQF
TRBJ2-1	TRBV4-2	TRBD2	ASSQEGPGLAGGRNEQF
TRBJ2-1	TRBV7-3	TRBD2	ASSPTSGGISSYNEQF
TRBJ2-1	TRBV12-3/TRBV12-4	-	ASEGYQGNEQF
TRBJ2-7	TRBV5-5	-	ASSFVRSQGLYEQY
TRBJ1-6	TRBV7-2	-	ASSPSGGASSPLH
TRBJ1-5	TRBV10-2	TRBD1	ASSPDRRYQPQH
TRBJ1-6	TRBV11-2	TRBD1	ASSLRQGDNSPLH
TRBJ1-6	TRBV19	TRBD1	ASSGTVLYNSPLH
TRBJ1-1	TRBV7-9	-	AGPNRDITSEAF
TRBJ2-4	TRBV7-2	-	ASQPTGIAKNIQY
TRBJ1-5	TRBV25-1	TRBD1	ASSSTGRHQPQH
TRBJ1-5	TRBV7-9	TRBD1	ASSLGQSNQPQH
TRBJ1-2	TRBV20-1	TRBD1	SAGGQGPL
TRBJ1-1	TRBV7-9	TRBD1	ASSPQGANTEAF
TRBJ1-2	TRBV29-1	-	SVRTGNPYGYT
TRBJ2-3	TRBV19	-	ASSIDPAGGDTQY
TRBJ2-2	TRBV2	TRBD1	ASGAQGLGGELF
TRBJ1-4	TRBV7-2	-	ASTPTGSNEKLF
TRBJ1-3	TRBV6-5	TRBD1	ASRPGQGNTIY
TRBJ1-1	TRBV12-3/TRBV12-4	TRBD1	ASRRPGTGDAF
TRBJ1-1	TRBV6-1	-	ASSEEGRNTEAF
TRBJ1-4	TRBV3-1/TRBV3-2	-	ASSSRGTREKLF
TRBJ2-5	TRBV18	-	ASSPGGEETQY
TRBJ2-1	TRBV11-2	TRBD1	ASSLGQGSRVNEQF
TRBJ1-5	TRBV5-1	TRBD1	ASSLGGQGDQPQH
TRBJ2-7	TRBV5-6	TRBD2	ASSPGWGGSYEQY
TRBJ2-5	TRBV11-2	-	ASSTRRWETQY
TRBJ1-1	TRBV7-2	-	ASSLVSPNTEAF
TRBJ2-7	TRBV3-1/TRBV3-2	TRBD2	ASSRSLSGRAYEQY
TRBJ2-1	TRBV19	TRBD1	ASSIGQGSYNEQF
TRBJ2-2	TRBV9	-	ASSATGRNTGELF
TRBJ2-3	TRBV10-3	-	AIRGGGFTDTQY
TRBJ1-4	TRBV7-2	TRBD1	ASSLQGAREKLF
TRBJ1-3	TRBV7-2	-	ASSLNSISGNTIY
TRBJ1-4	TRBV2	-	ASSEGQGKLF
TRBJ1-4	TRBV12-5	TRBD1	ASGLGQAPGWELF
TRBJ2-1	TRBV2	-	ASSPMNEQF
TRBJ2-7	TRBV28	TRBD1	ASRLTGTGSYEQY
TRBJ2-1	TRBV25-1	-	ASSWGGGNEQF
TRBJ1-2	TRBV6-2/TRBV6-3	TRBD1	ASSPAGTGLEIYGYT
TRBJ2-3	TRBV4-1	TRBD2	ASSQEEAGGIDTQY
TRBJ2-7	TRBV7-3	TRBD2	ASSSTGTTDDYEQY